This T cell receptor beta chain derives from a study of T and B cells in COVID-19 patients. Study context: COVID-19 patients gave peripheral blood either during active infection or after recovery. Nine tenths of the roughly 20 active-infection patients had comorbidities associated with unfavorable COVID-19 outcome.

The J segment lost 7 bases and the V segment lost 6 bases, leaving 8 bases of the junction unmatched. Germline loops: CDR1 MNHEY, CDR2 SVGEGT. The CDR3 length is 14 residues. This clonotype was observed a few times. Multiplex PCR with BIOMED2 TRB-A/B primer pools amplified TRB rearrangements. Each CDR3 protein is one row after TCRdb ran MiXCR on the multiplex PCR reads. The profile covers around 9,000 distinct CDR3 sequences, with 30% to 40% appearing a single time and under 25% taken by the ten largest. Blood genomic DNA input for TRB amplification was 250-500 ng. The chain has TRBV6-2 or TRBV6-3 and TRBJ2-1; 8 bases agree with TRBD2. This TCR came from a human donor who had recovered from COVID-19. Specimen: blood. The CDR3 sequence is CASSLGVAGNEQFF. DNA of the CDR3: TGTGCCAGCAGCCTCGGGGTAGCGGGGAATGAGCAGTTCTTC.